This T cell receptor beta chain derives from a study of blood T cell repertoires in COVID-19. About the research overall: Samples representing acute and convalescent COVID-19 were sourced from the United States, Italy and Spain. Sample material is recorded as cDNA or gDNA derived from T cells, B-cell-depleted T cells, or PBMCs.

There are 14 residues in the CDR3. Researchers sorted participants into cohorts using their self-reported clinical history. The table came from immunoSEQ multiplex PCR; TCRdb's copy has only in-frame clones and leaves some out. The table lists roughly 230,000 clones, roughly 91% of them singletons, with almost 4% in the top ten. This chain joins TRBV21-1 and TRBJ1-2. TRBV21-1 is deemed a pseudogene. Sequenced: PBMCs or T cells enriched from blood (not recorded which). This sequence was found in a woman under 40 with acute COVID-19. CDR3 nucleotide sequence: TGTGCCAGCAGCAAACGGCCCAGCGGACCGATCTACACCTTC. Its translation is CASSKRPSGPIYTF.